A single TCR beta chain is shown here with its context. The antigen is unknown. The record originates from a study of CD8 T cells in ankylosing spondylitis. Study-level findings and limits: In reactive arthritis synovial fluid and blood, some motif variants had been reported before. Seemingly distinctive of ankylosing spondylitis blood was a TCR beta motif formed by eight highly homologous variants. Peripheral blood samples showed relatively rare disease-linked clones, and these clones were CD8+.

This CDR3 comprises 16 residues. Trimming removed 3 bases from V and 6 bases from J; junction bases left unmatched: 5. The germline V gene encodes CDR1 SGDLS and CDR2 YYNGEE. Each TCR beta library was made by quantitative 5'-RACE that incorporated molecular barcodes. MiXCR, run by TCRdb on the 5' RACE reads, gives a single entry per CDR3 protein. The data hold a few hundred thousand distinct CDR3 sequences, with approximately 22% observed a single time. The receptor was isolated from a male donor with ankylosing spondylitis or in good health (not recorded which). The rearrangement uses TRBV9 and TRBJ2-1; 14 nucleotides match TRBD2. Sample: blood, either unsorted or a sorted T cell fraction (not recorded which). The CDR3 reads CASSDLTSGGANEQFF. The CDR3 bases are TGTGCCAGCAGCGACTTGACTAGCGGGGGGGCCAATGAGCAGTTCTTC.